The 17 T cell receptor beta chains in this list originate from one sample, sequenced in a study of early T cells in non-severe SARS-CoV-2 infection. TCRdb re-analysed the 5' RACE reads in MiXCR, keeping a single row per CDR3 protein. Among some 55,000 distinct CDR3 sequences listed, 10% to 15% were seen once. The sample taken for sequencing was whole blood. These receptors all come from an adult who was a healthcare worker with PCR-confirmed SARS-CoV-2 infection or an uninfected control (not recorded which).

This clonotype was observed many times. The chain carries TRBV12-3 or TRBV12-4 and TRBJ2-1; D remains unclear. V lost 4 bases, J lost 7 bases, and 11 bases lay in between. The CDR3 sequence is 13 residues long. The CDR3 reads CASSSARWNEQFF. The CDR3 coding sequence is TGTGCCAGCAGTTCCGCGCGGTGGAATGAGCAGTTCTTC.

This clonotype has at least ten counts. The gene calls are TRBV12-3 or TRBV12-4 and TRBJ1-5; D is unresolved. The CDR3 contains 15 residues. V was shortened by 6 bases and J by 4 bases, with 16 bases between the two germline ends. The CDR3 loop reads CASSFQVGGNQPQHF. In nucleotides, the CDR3 is TGTGCCAGCAGCTTCCAGGTGGGTGGGAATCAGCCCCAGCATTTT.

This clonotype was seen a handful of times. The chain combines TRBV4-1 with TRBJ1-2; 9 bases agree with TRBD1. The CDR3 is 15 residues long. J was trimmed by 6 bases and V by 3 bases; bases with no gene match: 8. Germline-derived CDR1 and CDR2 are MGHRA and YSYEKL. The CDR3 protein is CASSQATGGFDGYTF. DNA of the CDR3: TGCGCCAGCAGCCAGGCGACAGGGGGATTTGATGGCTACACCTTC.

The chain has TRBV6-2 or TRBV6-3 and TRBJ2-4, with 7 bases fitting TRBD2. CDR1 MNHEY and CDR2 SVGEGT come from the germline V gene. With 7 bases clipped from V and 2 bases from J, the junction kept 11 bases outside the gene matches. This CDR3 has 16 residues. CDR3 sequence (DNA): TGTGCCAGCACCGGACTAGGTGACGTGACCAAAAACATTCAGTACTTC. Translating gives CASTGLGDVTKNIQYF.

This clonotype was recorded once. This sequence joins TRBV7-2 and TRBJ1-2, with a weak D call TRBD1 (5 bases). V gave up 3 bases and J gave up 6 bases, with 11 bases separating them. CDR3 length equals 13 residues. Looked up from germline, CDR1 is SGHTA and CDR2 is FQGNSA. The CDR3 sequence is CASSLGGFDGYTF. DNA for the CDR3: TGTGCCAGCAGCTTGGGGGGATTCGATGGCTACACCTTC.

There are many counts of this clonotype. The chain employs TRBV12-3 or TRBV12-4 and TRBJ1-1, with D tentatively TRBD1 (5 bases). With 6 bases removed from V and 6 bases from J, the gap between germline ends came to 17 bases. This CDR3 is 14 amino acids long. The CDR3, as DNA: TGTGCCAGCAGCCGCACAGGACTATTTCCTGAAGCTTTCTTT. The encoded protein is CASSRTGLFPEAFF.

This clonotype has more than one count but fewer than ten. V is TRBV29-1 and J is TRBJ1-1, with TRBD1 matching over 7 bases. Germline V gene sequence: CDR1 SQVTM, CDR2 ANQGSEA. This CDR3 has 14 residues. J was trimmed by 3 bases and V by 3 bases; bases with no gene match: 7. As DNA, the CDR3 is TGCAGCGTTGACCAAGGACAGGTGGACACTGAAGCTTTCTTT. It yields the protein CSVDQGQVDTEAFF.

The chain carries TRBV21-1 and TRBJ2-3; the table's TRBD1 call for D was not verified on the DNA. TRBV21-1 is shown as a pseudogene. This CDR3 is built from 17 residues. CDR3 in DNA: TGTGCCAGCAGCCCCCGTTTACGGACAGGGCCCACAGATACGCAGTATTTT. It yields the protein CASSPRLRTGPTDTQYF.

The table lists this clonotype with many counts. V gene TRBV10-3 combines with J gene TRBJ2-4; possible D gene TRBD2, 6 bases. The CDR3 has 15 amino acids. Germline V CDR1 and CDR2: ENHRY, SYGVKD. V gave up 0 bases and J gave up 9 bases, with 15 bases separating them. The CDR3: CAISESPRLEAIQYF. As DNA, the CDR3 is TGTGCCATCAGTGAGTCGCCGCGACTAGAGGCCATTCAGTACTTC.

This clonotype was counted at least ten times. J is TRBJ2-5 and V is TRBV12-3 or TRBV12-4, with 7 nucleotides matching TRBD1. The junction had 4 bases not matched to a gene; V was cut back by 6 bases and J by 3 bases. The CDR3 has 13 residues. The CDR3 coding sequence is TGTGCCAGCAGGGAACAGGGGAAAGAGACCCAGTACTTC. The encoded protein is CASREQGKETQYF.

This clonotype has ten or more counts. The chain uses TRBV20-1 and TRBJ2-3; D is unclear. The CDR3 has 12 residues. CDR1 is DFQATT and CDR2 is SNEGSKA in the germline V gene (reference sequence). V shed 6 bases and J shed 3 bases, with 10 bases lying between them. The CDR3 loop reads CSAPGLTDTQYF. CDR3 coding DNA: TGCAGTGCCCCTGGCTTGACAGATACGCAGTATTTT.

Only a few counts were recorded for this clonotype. V usage is TRBV25-1 and J usage is TRBJ1-4, with D possibly being TRBD1 (5 bases). V was clipped by 8 bases and J by 7 bases, with 11 bases between them. CDR1 and CDR2 from the germline V gene are MGHDK and SYGVNS. The CDR3 covers 12 residues. CDR3 sequence: CASGRGGEKLFF. The DNA of the CDR3 is TGTGCCAGCGGTAGGGGAGGTGAAAAACTGTTTTTT.

This clonotype was seen many times. V and J are TRBV27 and TRBJ2-5, with TRBD2 matching over 7 bases. The CDR3 spans 15 residues. J gave up 2 bases and V 4 bases, and 7 bases lay outside the gene matches. The germline CDR1 and CDR2 sequences are MNHEY and SMNVEV (reference sequence). CDR3 region: CASSSPAGAQETQYF. The DNA for the CDR3 is TGTGCCAGCAGTTCCCCGGCGGGAGCGCAAGAGACCCAGTACTTC.

This clonotype was observed at least ten times. The chain recombines TRBV19 with TRBJ2-1, with unresolved D. Per germline, CDR1 LNHDA and CDR2 SQIVND (reference sequence). The CDR3 spans 13 residues. V lost 1 base, J lost 4 bases, and 5 bases lay in between. The DNA of the CDR3 is TGTGCCAGTAGTATAGGGCCTTACAATGAGCAGTTCTTC. As protein: CASSIGPYNEQFF.

A few counts support this clonotype. V is TRBV11-3 and J is TRBJ2-1, with D unclear. This CDR3 has 17 amino acids. Per germline, CDR1 SGHNT and CDR2 YENEEA. V lost 0 bases, J lost 9 bases, and 21 bases lay in between. The CDR3, as DNA: TGTGCCAGCAGCTTAGATCGAGAGGCTCGTCGAGTCAGTGAGCAGTTCTTC. Translating gives CASSLDREARRVSEQFF.

In this sample, this clonotype turned up many times. The chain links TRBV7-9 to TRBJ2-1; D perhaps matches TRBD2 (5 bases). Germline V gene lookup returns CDR1 SEHNR and CDR2 FQNEAQ (reference sequence). This CDR3 has 13 residues. V lost 3 bases to trimming and J lost 8 bases, with 11 bases between them. The CDR3 loop is CASSFSSLDEQFF. The CDR3 DNA sequence: TGTGCCAGCAGCTTTTCTAGCTTGGATGAGCAGTTCTTC.

This chain connects TRBV11-2 to TRBJ2-5; D is undetermined. Germline V gene data show CDR1 as SGHAT and CDR2 as FQNNGV. The germline V and J ends were trimmed by 2 bases and 5 bases, with 6 bases remaining between them. There are 12 residues in the CDR3. The CDR3 DNA sequence: TGTGCCAGCAGCTTATTCGGCGAGACCCAGTACTTC. Translation: CASSLFGETQYF. The entire variable domain, with the rest obtained from reference TRBV11-2 and TRBJ2-5, is as follows: EAGVAQSPRYKIIEKRQSVAFWCNPISGHATLYWYQQILGQGPKLLIQFQNNGVVDDSQLPKDRFSAERLKGVDSTLKIQPAKLEDSAVYLCASSLFGETQYFGPGTRLLVL.